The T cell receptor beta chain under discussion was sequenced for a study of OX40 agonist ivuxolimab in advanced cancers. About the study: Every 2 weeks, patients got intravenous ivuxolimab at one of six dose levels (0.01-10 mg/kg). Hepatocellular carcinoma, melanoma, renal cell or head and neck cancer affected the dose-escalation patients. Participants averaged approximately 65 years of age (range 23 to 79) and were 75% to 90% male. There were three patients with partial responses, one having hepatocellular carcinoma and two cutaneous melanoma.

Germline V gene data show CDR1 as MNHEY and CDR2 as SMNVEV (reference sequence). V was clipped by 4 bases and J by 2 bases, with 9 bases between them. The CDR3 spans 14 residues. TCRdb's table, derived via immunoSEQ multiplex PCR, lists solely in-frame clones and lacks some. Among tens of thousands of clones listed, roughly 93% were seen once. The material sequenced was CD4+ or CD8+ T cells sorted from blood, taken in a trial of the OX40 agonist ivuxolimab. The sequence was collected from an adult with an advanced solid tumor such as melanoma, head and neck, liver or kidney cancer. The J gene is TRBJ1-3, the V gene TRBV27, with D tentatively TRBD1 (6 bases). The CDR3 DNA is TGTGCCAGCAGTTCAGGGGTAACTGGAAACACCATATATTTT. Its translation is CASSSGVTGNTIYF.